This T cell receptor beta chain was captured by sequencing in a study of blood T cell repertoires in COVID-19. Study as a whole: Whether acute or convalescent, the COVID-19 samples came from the United States, Italy and Spain. From T cells, B-cell-depleted T cells, or PBMCs came the material, which was cDNA or gDNA.

Germline loops: CDR1 SGHTA, CDR2 FQGNSA. This CDR3 is built from 14 residues. The V segment lost 4 bases and the J segment 8 bases; nucleotides outside the gene matches: 8. Authors' analysis steps: Scientists estimated how many nucleated cells there were by amplifying reference gene primers. Assay: immunoSEQ multiplex PCR; the TCRdb copy retains only in-frame clones and omits some. That table furnishes V, J and clone size, whereas the DNA furnished D and trimming. The sample carries 95,000 or so clones, 65% to 85% recorded once. This clonotype was obtained from an older man with active or convalescent COVID-19. The sequenced material came from peripheral blood. The genes are TRBV7-2 and TRBJ1-2; TRBD1 agrees at 9 bases. CDR3 DNA: TGTGCCAGCAGCTACGACAGGGGGTCTATCGGCTACACCTTC. As protein: CASSYDRGSIGYTF.